This TCR beta chain was recovered during a study of human T cells and chemical hapten exposure (dated by TCRdb to about 2021). Background for the entire study: For sensitization, 2% DPC in acetone was applied to a 2 cm by 2 cm area of upper inner arm skin. Patch testing was done on the upper back using Finn chambers containing 0.01% DPC, and results were scored after 6 days according to International Contact Dermatitis Research Group standards. Alopecia areata with under or over 50% scalp involvement, alopecia totalis and alopecia universalis were represented in the patient cohort, which was mostly female. Throughout the roughly 25-week study period, patients were also given weekly therapeutic DPC doses on the scalp. In alopecia patients, the study followed how the peripheral blood TCR repertoire changed in vivo over primary and secondary sensitization to diphenylcyclopropenone (DPC), a hapten. Roughly 30 alopecia patients gave blood for TCR sequencing at one to four time points (pre-sensitization, 2, 6 and 24 weeks). Patient blood was sampled pre-sensitization (week 0) and at 2, 6 and about 24 weeks after DPC sensitization. Libraries were combined into a pool for sequencing, and differences in TCR yield between samples came mainly from small differences in library volumes within the pool. The investigation overall reported the following: Because every patient had alopecia, a presumed autoimmune disease, the patients' immune response might differ from that of healthy individuals. A positive correlation was found between the number of PT1 expanded TCRs and patch test score, with significance reached at thresholds 8, 16 and 32 but not 4. Expanded TCRs formed significantly more large CDR3 similarity clusters than pre-sensitization or healthy control sets, consistent with antigen-driven responses. After repeated subsampling, changes were observed in the strength of the expansion versus patch-test correlation and in the threshold at which the correlation became significant. The number of TCRs above 1 in 1000 frequency did not change with DPC sensitization; there was no evidence of global repertoire structure alterations.

The time point label for this specimen denotes: pre-sensitization, week 0. In light of the paper, this sample's treatment or condition label describes: therapeutic diphenylcyclopropenone sensitization with weekly scalp DPC. Blood at each patch-test visit was drawn before the patch test was applied. Eligible patients were aged 18 to 70, diagnosed with alopecia, deemed suitable for DPC therapy, and excluded if pregnant. Unfractionated whole blood was collected in Tempus Blood RNA tubes, and total RNA was extracted from that blood. The protocol used for the library was RACE. Instrument on record: NextSeq 500. Library preparation attached unique molecular identifiers to individual cDNA molecules for quantitative, reproducible TCR counting. Each blood RNA sample was used to sequence both TCR alpha and TCR beta chains. For the original study's pipeline: A median of about 100,000 TCRs per sample was observed, with a range of about 23,224 to 700,000. The Decombinator software suite was used to annotate the V, J and CDR3 of the TCR reads. Every sample was subsampled to the same number of TCRs (28,000) for the PS versus PT1 abundance plots. TCRs were defined as expanded if absent before sensitization and observed at least eight times at the 2-week time point. TCRdb trimmed the raw reads at Q25, called clones with MiXCR and kept productive beta chains. Rows merge per CDR3 protein into single entries with the most common DNA and genes. The authors' filters were not applied to this entry. The sample profile shows tens of thousands of distinct CDR3 sequences; roughly 10% of them were found once. Together, the top ten hold 8% to 10% of the sample.

Notes on this clonotype: What this receptor recognizes is not known. The sample holds no much larger clone one base away, and base qualities are not on file.

Trimming leaves V shorter by 3 bases and J shorter by 0 bases, with the junction holding 8 bases beyond the gene matches. Measured from the cysteine to the phenylalanine, the CDR3 is 18 residues long. The entry retains the CDR3 DNA only, 54 bases that are in frame from base 1. CDR1 MDHEN and CDR2 SYDVKM were looked up in the germline V gene. Recombination joined TRBV28 with TRBJ2-3; 11 central nucleotides agree with TRBD2. This receptor was identified in a man in his forties with alopecia areata. Some clones in this sample may be carry-over from other donors' samples. The material was whole blood, obtained in connection with sensitization to the hapten diphenylcyclopropenone (DPC). The CDR3 reads CASSFLLAGVGSTDTQYF. The bases read TGTGCCAGCAGTTTTTTACTAGCGGGAGTAGGGAGCACAGATACGCAGTATTTT.